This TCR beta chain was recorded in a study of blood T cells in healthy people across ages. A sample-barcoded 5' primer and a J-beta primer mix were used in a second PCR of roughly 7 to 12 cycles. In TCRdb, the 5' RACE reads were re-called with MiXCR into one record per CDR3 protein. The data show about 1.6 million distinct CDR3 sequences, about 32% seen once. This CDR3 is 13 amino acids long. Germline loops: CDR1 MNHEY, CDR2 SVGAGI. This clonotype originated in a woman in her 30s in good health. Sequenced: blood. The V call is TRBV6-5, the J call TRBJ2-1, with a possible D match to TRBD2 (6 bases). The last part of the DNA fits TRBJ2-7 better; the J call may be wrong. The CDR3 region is CASYGGGYNEQYF. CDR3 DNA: TGTGCCTCTTATGGTGGGGGGTACAATGAGCAGTACTTC.